This T cell receptor beta chain derives from a study of blood T cell repertoires in COVID-19. In the authors' methods: Estimated nucleated cell counts came from reference gene primer amplification. Sequencing was performed with immunoSEQ multiplex PCR; in TCRdb, only in-frame clones are kept and a portion is missing. The DNA was the basis for D and trimming; V, J and clone size are from that table. The sample comprises over 250,000 clones, around 90% of which are singletons, and 2% to 2.5% rests with the top ten. V dropped 4 bases and J dropped 5 bases, with 14 bases sitting between them. The CDR3 length is 14 residues. The germline V gene encodes CDR1 MGHRA and CDR2 YSYEKL.

The sample was peripheral blood. The V and J genes are TRBV4-1 and TRBJ1-1; a weak D match, TRBD1 (5 bases). This TCR derives from a man aged 45 to 65 with acute or convalescent COVID-19. This CDR3 is CASSRGLGGTEAFF. The CDR3, as DNA: TGCGCCAGCAGCCGGGGCCTCGGGGGGACTGAAGCTTTCTTT.